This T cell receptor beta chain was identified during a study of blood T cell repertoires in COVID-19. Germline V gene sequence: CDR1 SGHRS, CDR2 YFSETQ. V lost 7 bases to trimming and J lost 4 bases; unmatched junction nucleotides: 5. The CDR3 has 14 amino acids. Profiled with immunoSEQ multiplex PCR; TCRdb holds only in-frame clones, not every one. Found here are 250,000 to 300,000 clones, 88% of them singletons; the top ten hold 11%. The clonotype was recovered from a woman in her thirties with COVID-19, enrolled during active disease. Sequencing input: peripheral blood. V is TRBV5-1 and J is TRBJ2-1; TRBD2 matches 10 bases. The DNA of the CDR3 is TGCGCCAGCCGGAGGACTAGCGGATACAATGAGCAGTTCTTC. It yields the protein CASRRTSGYNEQFF.